This T cell receptor beta chain was profiled in a study of control samples from healthy donors and cancer patients. The repertoire was sequenced with immunoSEQ multiplex PCR; TCRdb's copy has only in-frame clones and lacks some. There are approximately 28,000 clones in the sample; about nine tenths occur only once, and around 12% lies in the top ten. The germline V and J ends were trimmed by 1 base and 8 bases, with 9 bases remaining between them. CDR1 is SEHNR, CDR2 FQNEAQ, per germline (reference sequence). This CDR3 has 13 amino acids. Sample: PBMCs. This clonotype originated in a man aged 45-65 years with lung cancer. The rearrangement joins TRBV7-9 to TRBJ2-1; tentative D call: TRBD2 (5 bases). CDR3: CASSLDPGDEQFF. Here the CDR3 DNA reads TGTGCCAGCAGCTTAGACCCCGGGGATGAGCAGTTCTTC.